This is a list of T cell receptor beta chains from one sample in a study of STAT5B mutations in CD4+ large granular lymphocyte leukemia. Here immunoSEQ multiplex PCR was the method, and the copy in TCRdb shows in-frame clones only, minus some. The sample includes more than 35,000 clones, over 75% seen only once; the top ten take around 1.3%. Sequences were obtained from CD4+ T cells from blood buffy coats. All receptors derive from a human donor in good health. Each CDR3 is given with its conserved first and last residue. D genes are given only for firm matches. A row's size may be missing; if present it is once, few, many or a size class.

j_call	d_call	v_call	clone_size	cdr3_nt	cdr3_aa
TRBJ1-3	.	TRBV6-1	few	TGTGCCTGCGTATGGGGAAACACCATATATTTT	CACVWGNTIYF
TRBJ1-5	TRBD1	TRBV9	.	TGTGCCAGCAGCTCAGGGGGGGGATCTCAGCCCCAGCATTTT	CASSSGGGSQPQHF
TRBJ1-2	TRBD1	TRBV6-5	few	TGTGCCAGTGGACAGGGCTATGGCTACACCTTC	CASGQGYGYTF
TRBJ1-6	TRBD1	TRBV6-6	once	TGTGCCAGCAGTGTGGGCCGGGACAGAAATTCACCCCTCCACTTT	CASSVGRDRNSPLHF
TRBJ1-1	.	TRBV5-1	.	TGCGCCAGCAGCTTAGGGGACGGGATCACTGAAGCTTTCTTT	CASSLGDGITEAFF
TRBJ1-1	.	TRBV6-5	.	TGTGCCAGCACCTGGACCCGGGGCACTGAAGCTTTCTTT	CASTWTRGTEAFF
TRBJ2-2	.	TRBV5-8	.	TGTGCCAGCAGCTTGTCAATAAGTGCAGGGATGGACACCGGGGAGCTGTTTTTT	CASSLSISAGMDTGELFF
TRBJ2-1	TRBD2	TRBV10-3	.	TGTGCCATCAGTGACGGACTAGCGGACAATGAGCAGTTCTTC	CAISDGLADNEQFF
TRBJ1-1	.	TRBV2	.	TGTGCCAGCAGTGAAGTGGGCTACAACACTGAAGCTTTCTTT	CASSEVGYNTEAFF
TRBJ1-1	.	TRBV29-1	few	TGCAGCGTTGTGAGCACTGAAGCTTTCTTT	CSVVSTEAFF
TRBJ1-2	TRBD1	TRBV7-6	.	TGTGCCAGCAGCCCGGGACAGGGGATTAACTATGGCTACACCTTC	CASSPGQGINYGYTF
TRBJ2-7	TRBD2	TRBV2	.	TGTGCCAGCAGGACGGGGGGGAGCTACGAGCAGTACTTC	CASRTGGSYEQYF
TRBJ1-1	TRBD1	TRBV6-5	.	TGTGCCAGCAGTGCCAGACAGGGCGTACAAACTGAAGCTTTCTTT	CASSARQGVQTEAFF
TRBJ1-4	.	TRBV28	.	TGTGCCAGCAGTCGTCGAGTGTGGGGGAGCGAAAAGCTGTTTTTT	CASSRRVWGSEKLFF
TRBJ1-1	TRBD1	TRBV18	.	TGTGCCAGCTCCCCGGGACAGGGCGAGAACACTGAAGCTTTCTTT	CASSPGQGENTEAFF
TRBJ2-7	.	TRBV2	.	TGTGCCAGCGGATCACAGGGGGGGGGAGAGCAGTACTTC	CASGSQGGGEQYF
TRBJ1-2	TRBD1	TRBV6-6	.	TGTGCCAGCAGTCCACAGGGGGCTAACTATGGCTACACCTTC	CASSPQGANYGYTF
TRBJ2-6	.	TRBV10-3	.	TGTGCCATCAGTGGGACAGATTCCAACGTCCTGACTTTC	CAISGTDSNVLTF
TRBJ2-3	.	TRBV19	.	TGTGCCAGTAGTTCACAGGGAGGGCACACAGATACGCAGTATTTT	CASSSQGGHTDTQYF
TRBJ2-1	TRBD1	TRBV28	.	TGTGCCAGCAGTTCCGCCGGGACAGGGGGTGGCAATGAGCAGTTCTTC	CASSSAGTGGGNEQFF
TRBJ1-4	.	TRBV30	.	TGTGCCTGGAATGTGGGCACCACTAATGAAAAACTGTTTTTT	CAWNVGTTNEKLFF
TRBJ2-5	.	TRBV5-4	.	TGTGCCAGCCAAATAGACGGGTTTGGACAAGAGACCCAGTACTTC	CASQIDGFGQETQYF
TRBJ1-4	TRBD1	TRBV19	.	TGTGCCAGTCTCCACACAGGGGAGAATGAAAAACTGTTTTTT	CASLHTGENEKLFF
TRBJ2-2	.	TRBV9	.	TGTGCCAGCAGCGTAGCTATCCAAAGTTACAGTCTGTTTTTT	CASSVAIQSYSLFF
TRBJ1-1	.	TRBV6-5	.	TGTGCCAGCAGTTACTCGAGGAGGAACACTGAAGCTTTCTTT	CASSYSRRNTEAFF
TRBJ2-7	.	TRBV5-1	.	TGCGCCAGCAGCTTTCCTCCCGATCGGCATCAGTACTTC	CASSFPPDRHQYF
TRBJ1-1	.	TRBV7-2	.	TGTGCCAGCAGGAACGGGTACACTGAAGCTTTCTTT	CASRNGYTEAFF
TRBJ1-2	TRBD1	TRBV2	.	TGTGCCAGCAGTGATTTGGGGACAGGGGTTAGTGGCTACACCTTC	CASSDLGTGVSGYTF
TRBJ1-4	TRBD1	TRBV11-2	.	TGTGCCAGCAGCACGCGGACAGGGGGGGGGAATGAAAAACTGTTTTTT	CASSTRTGGGNEKLFF
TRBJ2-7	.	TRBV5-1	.	TGCGCCAGCAGCTTGGGATCGTCAGCCGCCTACGAGCAGTACTTC	CASSLGSSAAYEQYF
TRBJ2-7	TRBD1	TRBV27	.	TGTGCCAGCAGTTTATCCCGGGACAGTCCCTACGAGCAGTACTTC	CASSLSRDSPYEQYF
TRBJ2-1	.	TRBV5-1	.	TGCGCCAGCAGCTCCGGGACCCAAACTAGGGGCTCCTACAATGAGCAGTTCTTC	CASSSGTQTRGSYNEQFF
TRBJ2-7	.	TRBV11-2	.	TGTGCCAGCACCGAGTGGAACAGACCCTACGAGCAGTACTTC	CASTEWNRPYEQYF
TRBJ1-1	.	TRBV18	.	TGTGCCAGCTCACCCCCGGGGGAGGGCACTGAAGCTTTCTTT	CASSPPGEGTEAFF
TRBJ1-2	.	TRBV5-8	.	TGTGCCAGCAGCCTCCAGGGGTGGACTCCTAACTATGGCTACACCTTC	CASSLQGWTPNYGYTF
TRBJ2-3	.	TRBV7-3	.	TGTGCCAGCAGCGGGGGGCTCGCAAGCACAGATACGCAGTATTTT	CASSGGLASTDTQYF
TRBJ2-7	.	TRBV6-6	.	TGTGCCAGCAGTTACCAGGGGCGCGAGCAGTACTTC	CASSYQGREQYF
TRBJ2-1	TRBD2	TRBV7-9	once	TGTGCCAGCAGCAGGACTAGCGGGAGAATTGATGATGAGCAGTTCTTC	CASSRTSGRIDDEQFF
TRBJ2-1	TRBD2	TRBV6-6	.	TGTGCCAGCAGTACCGGGACTAGCGGGAAATCTGAGCAGTTCTTC	CASSTGTSGKSEQFF
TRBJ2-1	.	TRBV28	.	TGTGCCAGCAGTGTGAACCCCTACAATGAGCAGTTCTTC	CASSVNPYNEQFF
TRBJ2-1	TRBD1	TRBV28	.	TGTGCCAGCAGCCCGTCGGGACAGGGATACAATGAGCAGTTCTTC	CASSPSGQGYNEQFF
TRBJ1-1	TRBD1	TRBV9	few	TGTGCCAGCAGCGTACAGACAGGGCCGAACACTGAAGCTTTCTTT	CASSVQTGPNTEAFF
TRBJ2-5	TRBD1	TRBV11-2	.	TGTGCCAGCAGCTTCGTACAGGGGCAAGAGACCCAGTACTTC	CASSFVQGQETQYF
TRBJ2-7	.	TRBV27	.	TGTGCCAGCAGTACGAGACAGGGCCGGGGGTCCTACGAGCAGTACTTC	CASSTRQGRGSYEQYF